The next 17 T cell receptor beta chains were all read from a single sample in a study of blood T cell repertoires in COVID-19. Only in-frame clones appear in the TCRdb table, and some are missing; sequencing was by immunoSEQ multiplex PCR. The table lists about 220,000 clones, around 82% of them singletons. The sample was peripheral blood. The receptors originated from a woman aged 35 to 49 with active or convalescent COVID-19.

The V and J genes are TRBV19 and TRBJ1-5; 7 nucleotides align to TRBD1. The V gene's germline CDR1 is LNHDA and CDR2 SQIVND (reference sequence). CDR3 length equals 16 residues. Losses at the gene ends were 4 bases for V and 6 bases for J; bases not matched to a gene: 12. As DNA, the CDR3 is TGTGCCAGTAGTAAAGGACAGGCGGTGCGGAGTCAGCCCCAGCATTTT. Protein sequence: CASSKGQAVRSQPQHF.

This clone was seen only a few times. The chain carries TRBV7-8 and TRBJ1-2, with D uncertain. Germline V gene lookup returns CDR1 SGHVS and CDR2 FQNEAQ. The CDR3 has 15 amino acids. The V gene lost 1 base and the J gene lost 8 bases, with 17 bases spanning the gap. The CDR3: CASSLVASGWGGYTF. The DNA for the CDR3 is TGTGCCAGCAGCTTAGTTGCGTCGGGGTGGGGAGGCTACACCTTC.

The V and J genes are TRBV9 and TRBJ1-2; 8 bases align to TRBD1. The V segment lost 0 bases and the J segment 2 bases; nucleotides outside the gene matches: 3. Germline V lookup: CDR1 SGDLS, CDR2 YYNGEE. The CDR3 length is 15 residues. CDR3 DNA sequence: TGTGCCAGCAGCGTAGAGGGGACAGGCAACTATGGCTACACCTTC. Its protein is CASSVEGTGNYGYTF.

This chain links TRBV5-4 with TRBJ2-1, with 9 bases identical to TRBD1. CDR3 size: 11 residues. V gave up 9 bases and J gave up 9 bases; unmatched junction bases: 4. Germline V gene sequence: CDR1 SGHNT, CDR2 YYREEE (reference sequence). The CDR3 protein is CATDRGFEQFF. The CDR3, as DNA: TGTGCCACCGACAGGGGGTTTGAGCAGTTCTTC.

The rearrangement uses TRBV2 and TRBJ2-1; TRBD1 might be the D (6 bases). Between the trimmed V and J ends, which lost 7 bases and 8 bases, there was a span of 18 bases. The germline V gene has CDR1 SNHLY and CDR2 FYNNEI. This CDR3 has 14 amino acids. The CDR3 nucleotides are TGTGCCAGCATTCCAGTGGAACAGGGCTATGAGCAGTTCTTC. It yields the protein CASIPVEQGYEQFF. Using reference TRBV2 and TRBJ2-1 for the parts outside the CDR3, the full variable domain is EPEVTQTPSHQVTQMGQEVILRCVPISNHLYFYWYRQILGQKVEFLVSFYNNEISEKSEIFDDQFSVERPDGSNFTLKIRSTKLEDSAMYFCASIPVEQGYEQFFGPGTRLTVL.

A single count supports this clone. This chain connects TRBV7-6 to TRBJ1-1; 7 positions match TRBD1. The trim removed 5 bases at V and 0 bases at J, leaving 9 bases unmatched. The V gene's germline CDR1 is SGHVS and CDR2 FNYEAQ. The CDR3 runs 16 residues. This CDR3 reads CASSLDRREMNTEAFF. CDR3 sequence (DNA): TGTGCCAGCAGCCTGGACAGGCGAGAGATGAACACTGAAGCTTTCTTT.

The table lists this clone with a few counts. J is TRBJ1-6 and V is TRBV9; TRBD1 aligns across 7 bases. The CDR3 has 15 residues. CDR1 and CDR2 from the germline V gene are SGDLS and YYNGEE. The V gene end was trimmed by 3 bases and the J gene end by 6 bases; junction bases not matched to a gene: 6. CDR3: CASSEAGTANSPLHF. CDR3 in DNA: TGTGCCAGCAGCGAAGCCGGGACAGCTAATTCACCCCTCCACTTT.

This sequence joins TRBV25-1 and TRBJ1-2; 7 nucleotides agree with TRBD1. J was trimmed by 8 bases and V by 4 bases; bases with no gene match: 7. This CDR3 has 13 residues. Germline V gene data show CDR1 as MGHDK and CDR2 as SYGVNS. Here the CDR3 reads CASSATGVYGYTF. The CDR3 nucleotides read TGTGCCAGCAGTGCTACAGGGGTCTACGGCTACACCTTC.

The CDR3 DNA follows: TGTGCCAGCAGCCGAAGAATTCCGGGACTAGCGGGGGCCCGCTACGAGCAGTACTTC. This sequence encodes CASSRRIPGLAGARYEQYF. The V gene is TRBV3-1 (or the pseudogene TRBV3-2), the J gene TRBJ2-7, with 14 nucleotides matching TRBD2. V was pared by 4 bases and J by 3 bases, with 14 bases of the junction left unmatched. Germline V gene sequence: CDR1 LGHDT, CDR2 YNNKEL (reference sequence). The CDR3 consists of 19 residues.

The chain combines TRBV7-8 with TRBJ2-7, with TRBD1 matching over 10 bases. Trimming at V came to 0 bases and at J to 2 bases, leaving 10 bases not matched to a gene. Germline loops: CDR1 SGHVS, CDR2 FQNEAQ. The CDR3 totals 18 residues. The DNA of the CDR3 is TGTGCCAGCAGCTTAGCTGAAAGATGGACAGGGGGAACCTACGAGCAGTACTTC. Its translation is CASSLAERWTGGTYEQYF.

V and J are TRBV12-3 or TRBV12-4 and TRBJ2-1; the match to TRBD1 covers 9 bases. The CDR3 runs to 13 residues. J gave up 8 bases and V 6 bases, and 5 bases lay outside the gene matches. The CDR3 bases are TGTGCCAGCAGGAGGACAGGGGTGCATGAGCAGTTCTTC. Protein: CASRRTGVHEQFF.

This chain links TRBV5-6 with TRBJ1-1; 8 nucleotides line up with TRBD1. The germline V gene encodes CDR1 SGHDT and CDR2 YYEEEE. The ends lost 5 bases at V and 5 bases at J; junction bases unmatched: 11. This CDR3 has 15 residues. CDR3 coding DNA: TGTGCCAGCAGTTCGGACAGGGCGAGAGGAACTGAAGCTTTCTTT. It encodes CASSSDRARGTEAFF.

This clone showed up just once. The rearrangement joins TRBV19 to TRBJ1-4; D gene unclear. Germline V CDR1 and CDR2: LNHDA, SQIVND (reference sequence). V lost 6 bases to trimming and J lost 5 bases, with 16 bases between them. The CDR3 runs to 15 residues. The DNA of the CDR3 is TGTGCCAGTAGAGGTCTCGCGGAAGTGAATGAAAAACTGTTTTTT. Translation: CASRGLAEVNEKLFF.

In DNA form, the CDR3 reads TGTGCCAGCAGTGAGGAGGGCTACAATGAGCAGTTCTTC. Translating it yields CASSEEGYNEQFF. The V gene is TRBV6-1, the J gene TRBJ2-1, with D maybe TRBD2 (6 bases). Deletions cut 3 bases from V and 3 bases from J, with 6 bases between. CDR1 MNHNS and CDR2 SASEGT come from the germline V gene. The CDR3 extends over 13 amino acids.

This sequence joins TRBV5-1 and TRBJ1-2, with no clear D. Trimming left V 0 bases short and J 3 bases short, with 9 bases between. This CDR3 is built from 14 residues. In germline, CDR1 is SGHRS, CDR2 YFSETQ. The CDR3 region has the DNA TGCGCCAGCAGCTTGGGAGGGTTGGACTATGGCTACACCTTC. Its translation is CASSLGGLDYGYTF.

This rearrangement joins TRBV5-6 to TRBJ2-7; tentatively, D is TRBD1 (6 bases). CDR3 length equals 12 residues. The V gene lost 3 bases and the J gene lost 2 bases, with 6 bases spanning the gap. Per germline, CDR1 SGHDT and CDR2 YYEEEE. The chain's CDR3 is CASSWTAYEQYF. CDR3 DNA sequence: TGTGCCAGCAGCTGGACAGCCTACGAGCAGTACTTC.

The gene calls are TRBV19 and TRBJ2-5; D gene unclear. Per the germline V gene, CDR1 is LNHDA and CDR2 is SQIVND (reference sequence). The CDR3 spans 13 residues. Trimming took off 5 bases at V and 2 bases at J, with 9 bases between the two ends. Here the CDR3 DNA reads TGTGCCAGTAGTCTATCTGAACAAGAGACCCAGTACTTC. It specifies CASSLSEQETQYF. Using reference TRBV19 and TRBJ2-5 for the parts outside the CDR3, the full variable domain is DGGITQSPKYLFRKEGQNVTLSCEQNLNHDAMYWYRQDPGQGLRLIYYSQIVNDFQKGDIAEGYSVSREKKESFPLTVTSAQKNPTAFYLCASSLSEQETQYFGPGTRLLVL.